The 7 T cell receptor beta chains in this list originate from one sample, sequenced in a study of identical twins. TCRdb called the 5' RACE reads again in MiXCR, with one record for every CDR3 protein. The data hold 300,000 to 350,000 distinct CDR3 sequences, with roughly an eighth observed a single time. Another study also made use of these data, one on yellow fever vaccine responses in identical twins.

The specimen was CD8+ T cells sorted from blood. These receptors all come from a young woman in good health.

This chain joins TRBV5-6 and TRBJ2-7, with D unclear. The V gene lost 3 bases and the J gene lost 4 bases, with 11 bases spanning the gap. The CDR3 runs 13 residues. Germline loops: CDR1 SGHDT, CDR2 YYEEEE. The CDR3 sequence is CASSSPTTYEQYV. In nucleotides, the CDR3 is TGTGCCAGCAGCTCTCCGACCACTTACGAGCAGTACGTC.

The CDR3 region is CASSQPGTGYQDEQFF. CDR3 coding DNA: TGTGCCAGCAGTCAACCAGGGACAGGATATCAGGATGAGCAGTTCTTC. The chain links TRBV25-1 to TRBJ2-1, with TRBD1 identical over 8 bases. Germline V gene lookup returns CDR1 MGHDK and CDR2 SYGVNS. The CDR3 has 16 residues. V was clipped by 5 bases and J by 8 bases; unmatched bases: 14.

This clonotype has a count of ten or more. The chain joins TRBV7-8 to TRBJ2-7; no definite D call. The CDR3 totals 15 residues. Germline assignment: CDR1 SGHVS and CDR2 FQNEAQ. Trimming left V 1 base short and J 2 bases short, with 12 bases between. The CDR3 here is CASSLEYPPPYEQYF. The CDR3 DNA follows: TGTGCCAGCAGCTTAGAATACCCGCCACCCTACGAGCAGTACTTC.

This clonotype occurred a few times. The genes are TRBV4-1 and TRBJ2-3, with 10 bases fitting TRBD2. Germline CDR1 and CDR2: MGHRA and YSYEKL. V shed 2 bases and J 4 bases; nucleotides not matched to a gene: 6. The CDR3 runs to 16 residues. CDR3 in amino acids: CASSQNIAGGADTQYF. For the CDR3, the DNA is TGCGCCAGCAGCCAAAATATAGCGGGAGGAGCAGATACGCAGTATTTT.

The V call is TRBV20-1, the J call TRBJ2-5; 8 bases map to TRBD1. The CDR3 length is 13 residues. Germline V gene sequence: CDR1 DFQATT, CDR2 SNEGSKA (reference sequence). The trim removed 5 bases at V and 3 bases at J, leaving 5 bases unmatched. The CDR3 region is CSARDRFEETQYF. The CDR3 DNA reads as TGCAGTGCTCGGGACAGGTTCGAAGAGACCCAGTACTTC.

The CDR3 bases are TGTGCCAGCAAAGATGGGGCTAGCAGTAGGGATACGCAGTATTTT. This encodes CASKDGASSRDTQYF. This chain connects TRBV6-2 or TRBV6-3 to TRBJ2-3; D is possibly TRBD1 or TRBD2 (5 bases each). Trimming removed 7 bases at V and 6 bases at J, with 20 bases between. The CDR3 contains 15 residues. Germline V gene lookup returns CDR1 MNHEY and CDR2 SVGEGT.

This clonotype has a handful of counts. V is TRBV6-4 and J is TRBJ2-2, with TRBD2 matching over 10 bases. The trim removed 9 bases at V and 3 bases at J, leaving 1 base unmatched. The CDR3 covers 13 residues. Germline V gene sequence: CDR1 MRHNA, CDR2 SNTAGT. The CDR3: CASGLADTGELFF. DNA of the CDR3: TGTGCCAGTGGACTAGCGGACACCGGGGAGCTGTTTTTT.